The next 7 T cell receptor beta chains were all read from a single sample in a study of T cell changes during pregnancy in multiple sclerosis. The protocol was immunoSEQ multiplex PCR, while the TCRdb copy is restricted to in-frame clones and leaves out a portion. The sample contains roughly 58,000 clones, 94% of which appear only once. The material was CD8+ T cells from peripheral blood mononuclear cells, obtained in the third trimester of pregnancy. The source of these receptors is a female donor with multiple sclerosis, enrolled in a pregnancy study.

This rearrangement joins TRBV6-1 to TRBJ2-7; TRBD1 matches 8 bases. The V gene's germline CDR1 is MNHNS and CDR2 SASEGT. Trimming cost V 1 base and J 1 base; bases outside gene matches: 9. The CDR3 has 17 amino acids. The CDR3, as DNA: TGTGCCAGCAGTGAAGGTAGGACAGGGTATTGGTCCTACGAGCAGTACTTC. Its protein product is CASSEGRTGYWSYEQYF.

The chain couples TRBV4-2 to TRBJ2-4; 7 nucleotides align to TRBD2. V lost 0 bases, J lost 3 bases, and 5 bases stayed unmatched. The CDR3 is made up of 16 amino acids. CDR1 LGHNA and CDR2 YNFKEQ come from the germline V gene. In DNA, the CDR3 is TGTGCCAGCAGCCAAGAGGGAGGGGACTACAAAAACATTCAGTACTTC. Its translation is CASSQEGGDYKNIQYF.

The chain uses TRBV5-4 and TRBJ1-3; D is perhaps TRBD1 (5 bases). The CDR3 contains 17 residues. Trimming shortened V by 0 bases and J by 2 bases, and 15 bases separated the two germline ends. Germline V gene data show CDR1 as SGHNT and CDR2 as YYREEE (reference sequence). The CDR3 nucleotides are TGTGCCAGCAGCTTGGCCGGGGGGGTCATGGCTGGAAACACCATATATTTT. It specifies CASSLAGGVMAGNTIYF.

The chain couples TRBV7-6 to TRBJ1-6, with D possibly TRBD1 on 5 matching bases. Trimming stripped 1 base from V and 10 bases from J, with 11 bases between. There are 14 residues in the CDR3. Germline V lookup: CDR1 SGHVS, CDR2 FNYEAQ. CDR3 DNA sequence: TGTGCCAGCAGCTTAGATCGGGGGGGGTCACCCCTCCACTTT. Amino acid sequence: CASSLDRGGSPLHF.

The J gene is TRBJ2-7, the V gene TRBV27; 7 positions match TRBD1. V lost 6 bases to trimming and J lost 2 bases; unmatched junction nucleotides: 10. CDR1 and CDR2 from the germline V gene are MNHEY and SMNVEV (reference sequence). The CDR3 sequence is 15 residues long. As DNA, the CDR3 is TGTGCCAGCAGCCCACAGGGGCAGCGGACCTACGAGCAGTACTTC. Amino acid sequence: CASSPQGQRTYEQYF.

Written as DNA, the CDR3 is TGTGCCAGCAGTTTATCCGCTGGAAGGCCAGGGGAGAAGTCAAGCGGGAGAAGCACAGATACGCAGTATTTT. Its protein is CASSLSAGRPGEKSSGRSTDTQYF. The V and J genes are TRBV27 and TRBJ2-3; 8 bases are a match to TRBD2. The CDR3 totals 24 residues. The ends lost 0 bases at V and 0 bases at J; junction bases unmatched: 26. CDR1 MNHEY and CDR2 SMNVEV come from the germline V gene (reference sequence).

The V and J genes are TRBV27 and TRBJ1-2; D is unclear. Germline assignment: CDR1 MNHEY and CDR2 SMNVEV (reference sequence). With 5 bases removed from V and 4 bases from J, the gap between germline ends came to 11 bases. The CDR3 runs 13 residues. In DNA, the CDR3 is TGTGCCAGCAGTCCCGGGGTGGTCTATGGCTACACCTTC. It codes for CASSPGVVYGYTF.